This T cell receptor beta chain originates from a study of blood T cell repertoires in COVID-19. Across the study: Sites across the United States, Italy and Spain contributed samples from acute and convalescent COVID-19. The analysed material was cDNA or gDNA that came from T cells, B-cell-depleted T cells, or PBMCs.

The authors' processing: Amplifying reference gene primers gave estimates of nucleated cell counts. Measured with immunoSEQ multiplex PCR; TCRdb has only the in-frame clones, and not every one. From that table come the V and J calls and clone size; the DNA was used to work out D and trimming. The sample consists of around 140,000 clones, around nine tenths of them appearing once. This clone was seen once. Germline values: CDR1 SGHTA, CDR2 FQGTGA. The length of the CDR3 is 15 residues. Trimming removed 4 bases at V and 0 bases at J, with 9 bases between. The genes are TRBV7-3 and TRBJ2-2, with D possibly TRBD1 on 6 matching bases. The TCR sequence derives from a man between 65 and 85 years old with active COVID-19. Specimen: peripheral blood. This CDR3 is CASSSGATNTGELFF. In DNA form, the CDR3 reads TGTGCCAGCAGCTCAGGGGCCACGAACACCGGGGAGCTGTTTTTT.